Sequencing of this T cell receptor (beta chain) was carried out in a study of regulatory T cells in long-lasting Graves disease. Broader study findings: Peripheral blood was the sole material, not thyroid tissue.

Details on this clonotype: Its antigen is unknown.

The time point: newly diagnosed GD, antithyroid drugs for less than 3 months. The TCR library was made from RNA extracted from PBMCs. Investigators report Graves' disease was diagnosed under American Thyroid Association guidelines. According to the study, TCR beta libraries were built with iRepertoire HTBI primers and CDR3-region Arm-PCR. TCRdb re-analysed the multiplex PCR reads in MiXCR, keeping a single row per CDR3 protein. This sample has about 540,000 distinct CDR3 sequences, with approximately 15% found just once. These data were also reused for a study on T cells in Graves' hyperthyroidism and ophthalmopathy.

The sequencing here drew on peripheral blood mononuclear cells (PBMCs), taken at new diagnosis, from a patient treated with antithyroid drugs. This receptor was identified in a young man with Graves disease.

CDR3 in amino acids: CASSLGQEDGYTF. The CDR3 nucleotides read TGTGCCAGCAGCTTAGGACAGGAGGACGGCTACACCTTC. The V call is TRBV7-2, the J call TRBJ1-2, with D possibly matching TRBD1 (6 bases). V lost 1 base and J 8 bases, leaving 11 bases between the germline ends. This CDR3 has 13 residues. CDR1 and CDR2 (germline): SGHTA, FQGNSA.